This entry lists 14 T cell receptor beta chains sequenced from one sample in a study of blood T cell repertoires in COVID-19. TCRdb's table, derived via immunoSEQ multiplex PCR, lists solely in-frame clones and lacks some. This table has some 80,000 clones, more than 70% appearing once. Sequenced material: peripheral blood. These TCRs come from an elderly woman in a cohort sampled during active or convalescent COVID-19.

With respect to this clone: Other DNA sequences in the same sample also yield this CDR3. V usage is TRBV5-4 and J usage is TRBJ1-5; the match to TRBD1 covers 10 bases. Germline V gene data show CDR1 as SGHNT and CDR2 as YYREEE (reference sequence). V lost 4 bases and J lost 3; bases outside the gene matches: 4. This CDR3 comprises 15 residues. CDR3 nucleotide sequence: TGTGCCAGCAGCCTCGGGACAGGGGACAATCAGCCCCAGCATTTT. The encoded protein is CASSLGTGDNQPQHF.

This clone was counted only a few times. The chain uses TRBV19 and TRBJ1-4; 9 nucleotides agree with TRBD1. Losses at the gene ends were 11 bases for V and 8 bases for J; bases not matched to a gene: 3. The CDR3 totals 11 residues. Germline lookup yields CDR1 LNHDA and CDR2 SQIVND (reference sequence). The CDR3 DNA is TGTGCCTCGACAGGGGGGGAAAAACTGTTTTTT. Protein sequence: CASTGGEKLFF.

The chain recombines TRBV5-1 with TRBJ2-3; TRBD2 aligns across 7 bases. The CDR3 is 16 residues long. The germline V gene has CDR1 SGHRS and CDR2 YFSETQ. V lost 0 bases and J lost 2; bases outside the gene matches: 6. The CDR3 region is CASSLVPSGITDTQYF. Here the CDR3 DNA reads TGCGCCAGCAGCTTGGTCCCTAGCGGAATCACAGATACGCAGTATTTT.

The rearrangement joins TRBV5-1 to TRBJ2-7; 7 nucleotides line up with TRBD1. Per the germline V gene, CDR1 is SGHRS and CDR2 is YFSETQ. The CDR3 runs 13 residues. V shed 4 bases, J shed 9 bases, and the junction held 10 bases outside the gene matches. CDR3: CASSASTGYRQYV. The CDR3 nucleotides are TGCGCCAGCAGCGCCTCGACAGGGTATCGGCAGTACGTC.

V and J are TRBV19 and TRBJ1-5; D ambiguous. Deletions cut 2 bases from V and 0 bases from J, with 5 bases between. The V gene's germline CDR1 is LNHDA and CDR2 SQIVND (reference sequence). The CDR3 extends over 14 amino acids. The CDR3 is CASSITDSNQPQHF. CDR3 nucleotides: TGTGCCAGTAGTATAACAGATAGCAATCAGCCCCAGCATTTT.

V and J are TRBV5-1 and TRBJ1-3, with 7 positions matching TRBD1. V gave up 3 bases and J gave up 0 bases; unmatched junction bases: 6. Per germline, CDR1 SGHRS and CDR2 YFSETQ. This CDR3 comprises 16 residues. The CDR3 DNA sequence: TGCGCCAGCAGCTCACAAACAGGGGTCTCTGGAAACACCATATATTTT. This translates into CASSSQTGVSGNTIYF.

With respect to this clone: With a far larger clone one base away, a read error is the likely cause. The CDR3 loop reads CASSLYNEQFF. CDR3 nucleotides: TGTGCCAGCAGCTTATACAATGAGCAGTTCTTC. This chain links TRBV6-5 with TRBJ2-1; D gene ambiguous. The V gene's germline CDR1 is MNHEY and CDR2 SVGAGI. The CDR3 covers 11 residues. V lost 6 bases and J lost 4, with 4 bases in between.

Notes on this clone: A read error may account for a junction end that differs from germline. The chain uses TRBV11-2 and TRBJ2-3, with TRBD2 identical over 7 bases. CDR1 is SGHAT and CDR2 is FQNNGV in the germline V gene. There are 16 residues in the CDR3. CDR3 sequence: CASSLESGKYTYTQYF. CDR3 DNA sequence: TGTGCCAGCAGCTTAGAGAGCGGGAAATACACATATACGCAGTATTTT.

The chain has TRBV19 and TRBJ2-1, with 10 bases that match TRBD2. Germline V gene sequence: CDR1 LNHDA, CDR2 SQIVND (reference sequence). V shed 6 bases and J 7 bases; nucleotides not matched to a gene: 18. The CDR3 spans 18 residues. The CDR3 protein is CASSRRWSSGSHRNEQFF. CDR3 coding DNA: TGTGCCAGTAGCCGAAGGTGGTCTAGCGGGAGCCATAGGAATGAGCAGTTCTTC.

The chain recombines TRBV27 with TRBJ1-6; 9 nucleotides agree with TRBD1. This CDR3 comprises 14 residues. Germline values: CDR1 MNHEY, CDR2 SMNVEV (reference sequence). The trim removed 5 bases at V and 9 bases at J, leaving 5 bases unmatched. The CDR3 bases are TGTGCCAGCAGTCCGGGACAGGGTCTTTCACCCCTCCACTTT. This gives the protein CASSPGQGLSPLHF.

This rearrangement joins TRBV6-5 to TRBJ2-7, with TRBD2 identical over 12 bases. V shed 0 bases and J 7 bases; nucleotides not matched to a gene: 7. This CDR3 comprises 16 residues. Germline CDR1 reads MNHEY; CDR2 reads SVGAGI. Here the CDR3 reads CASSYSRLAGAGEQYV. For the CDR3, the DNA is TGTGCCAGCAGTTACTCGAGACTAGCGGGAGCTGGGGAGCAGTACGTC.

This clone appeared once. This sequence joins TRBV5-1 and TRBJ1-4; 9 bases align to TRBD1. There are 15 residues in the CDR3. Unmatched junction bases numbered 6, after V lost 4 bases and J lost 5 bases. Germline-derived CDR1 and CDR2 are SGHRS and YFSETQ. CDR3: CASSRTGAENEKLFF. In DNA, the CDR3 is TGCGCCAGCAGCAGGACAGGGGCAGAGAATGAAAAACTGTTTTTT.

The CDR3 DNA follows: TGCGCCAGCAGCTTGCTGACAGGGAACACTGAAGCTTTCTTT. This gives the protein CASSLLTGNTEAFF. The chain is built from TRBV5-1 and TRBJ1-1, with TRBD1 as a possible D gene (6 bases). CDR1 and CDR2 (germline): SGHRS, YFSETQ. Deletions cut 1 base from V and 1 base from J, with 8 bases between. The CDR3 totals 14 residues.

The chain links TRBV28 to TRBJ1-2; perhaps TRBD1 as D (6 bases). Germline V lookup: CDR1 MDHEN, CDR2 SYDVKM. The CDR3 extends over 14 amino acids. The V and J ends lost 6 bases and 2 bases respectively, with 13 bases between them. The CDR3 is CASSPRGTNYGYTF. The CDR3 bases are TGTGCCAGCAGCCCCAGGGGAACGAACTATGGCTACACCTTC.